These 2 T cell receptor beta chains came from one sample sequenced in a study of spatial heterogeneity in lung cancer. TCRdb passed the 5' RACE reads through MiXCR, listing each CDR3 protein once. The sample holds about 52,000 distinct CDR3 sequences, less than 9% seen once. Noted time point: blood at routine non-recurrence follow-up after resection. Sequencing of whole RNA from tumor, nontumor lung or frozen PBMC involved no sorting. The sample in question was PBMCs, obtained at follow-up. These receptors were taken from a female donor with early-stage non-small cell lung cancer.

The CDR3: CSVSGTWKGPQHF. CDR3 coding DNA: TGCAGCGTTTCCGGGACATGGAAGGGGCCCCAGCATTTT. This chain connects TRBV29-1 to TRBJ1-5; perhaps TRBD1 as D (6 bases). The CDR3 totals 13 residues. The V gene lost 5 bases and the J gene lost 9 bases, with 17 bases spanning the gap. The germline CDR1 and CDR2 sequences are SQVTM and ANQGSEA.

The genes are TRBV20-1 and TRBJ2-7; 11 positions agree with TRBD2. Losses at the gene ends were 6 bases for V and 7 bases for J; bases not matched to a gene: 8. Germline values: CDR1 DFQATT, CDR2 SNEGSKA (reference sequence). The CDR3 has 13 amino acids. The CDR3 region is CSAVAGGPLEQYF. The CDR3 nucleotides read TGCAGTGCGGTAGCGGGGGGGCCTTTAGAGCAGTACTTC.